Presented here are 17 T cell receptor beta chains from one specimen sequenced in a study of blood T cell repertoires in COVID-19. Produced via immunoSEQ multiplex PCR; TCRdb's table is partial and in-frame only. Of about 170,000 clones listed, under 90% are singletons. The sequencing sample was made of peripheral blood. Source of these receptors: an elderly woman with acute or convalescent COVID-19.

The V and J genes are TRBV18 and TRBJ1-5; 12 bases line up with TRBD1. This CDR3 contains 18 residues. V lost 3 bases and J lost 6; bases outside the gene matches: 12. Germline lookup yields CDR1 KGHSH and CDR2 LQKENI. CDR3 DNA: TGTGCCAGCTCACCTCCTCCGGGACAGGGGGCGCTGGCTCAGCCCCAGCATTTT. Its translation is CASSPPPGQGALAQPQHF.

V is TRBV27 and J is TRBJ2-1; 10 bases match TRBD2. Unmatched junction bases numbered 15, after V lost 0 bases and J lost 4 bases. Germline V gene lookup returns CDR1 MNHEY and CDR2 SMNVEV (reference sequence). The CDR3 is made up of 20 amino acids. This CDR3 reads CASSLSVRGLAGVVYNEQFF. Written as DNA, the CDR3 is TGTGCCAGCAGTTTATCGGTACGCGGGCTAGCGGGAGTGGTTTACAATGAGCAGTTCTTC.

The chain recombines TRBV3-1 (or the pseudogene TRBV3-2) with TRBJ2-7; possible D gene TRBD2, 5 bases. The CDR3 is made up of 14 amino acids. The germline V and J ends were trimmed by 4 bases and 2 bases, with 12 bases remaining between them. Germline CDR1 LGHDT, CDR2 YNNKEL (reference sequence). Here the CDR3 DNA reads TGTGCCAGCAGCCTACACAGCGGAACCTACGAGCAGTACTTC. It yields the protein CASSLHSGTYEQYF.

The CDR3 region has the DNA TGTGCCAGCAGCGTAGGCACTAGCGGGAGTTCTGGGCAGTTCTTC. As protein: CASSVGTSGSSGQFF. The chain employs TRBV9 and TRBJ2-1, with 11 bases that match TRBD2. The CDR3 extends over 15 amino acids. The V segment lost 0 bases and the J segment 12 bases; nucleotides outside the gene matches: 8. Germline V lookup: CDR1 SGDLS, CDR2 YYNGEE.

The chain has TRBV5-4 and TRBJ1-1; D is possibly TRBD1 (6 bases). Germline V gene lookup returns CDR1 SGHNT and CDR2 YYREEE (reference sequence). Trimming removed 5 bases from V and 1 base from J, with 15 bases in between. CDR3 length equals 15 residues. For the CDR3, the DNA is TGTGCCAGCAGTTTTGTTGACAGGCCGAACACTGAAGCTTTCTTT. It codes for CASSFVDRPNTEAFF.

V gene TRBV29-1 combines with J gene TRBJ2-7; 7 nucleotides align to TRBD1. Germline CDR1 and CDR2: SQVTM and ANQGSEA. V gave up 7 bases and J gave up 6 bases; unmatched junction bases: 9. This CDR3 spans 12 amino acids. DNA for the CDR3: TGCAGCGCAACAGGGGCCCGCGGCGAGCAGTACTTC. Protein product: CSATGARGEQYF.

This clone was counted between two and nine times. The CDR3 is CASSTTRQGAAYGYTF. As DNA, the CDR3 is TGTGCCAGCAGCACAACTAGACAGGGGGCAGCCTATGGCTACACCTTC. The chain joins TRBV7-2 to TRBJ1-2, with TRBD1 identical over 10 bases. Germline V gives CDR1 SGHTA, CDR2 FQGNSA. CDR3 size: 16 residues. The ends lost 5 bases at V and 4 bases at J; junction bases unmatched: 10.

V and J are TRBV12-5 and TRBJ2-2, with D possibly matching TRBD1 (5 bases). Deletions cut 0 bases from V and 3 bases from J, with 17 bases between. Germline V CDR1 and CDR2: LGHNT, FRNRAP. This CDR3 is built from 18 residues. CDR3 loop: CASGLVQETLGDTGELFF. The CDR3 DNA is TGTGCTAGTGGTTTGGTACAGGAAACTTTAGGCGACACCGGGGAGCTGTTTTTT.

This chain joins TRBV21-1 and TRBJ1-5; the table names TRBD1, a call not compared with the DNA. TRBV21-1 is flagged as a pseudogene. The CDR3 runs 9 residues. In nucleotides, the CDR3 is TGTGCCGTACAGTCGCCCCAGCATTTT. Amino acid sequence: CAVQSPQHF.

The chain couples TRBV11-1 to TRBJ1-2, with TRBD1 matching 8 bases. Germline assignment: CDR1 SGHAT and CDR2 FQDESV (reference sequence). This CDR3 has 14 residues. The J segment lost 5 bases and the V segment lost 5 bases, leaving 7 bases of the junction unmatched. CDR3 sequence (DNA): TGTGCCAGCAGCCGAACCGGGACAGGTTATGGCTACACCTTC. This translates into CASSRTGTGYGYTF. The variable domain in full, with the rest retrieved from reference TRBV11-1 and TRBJ1-2, is EAEVAQSPRYKITEKSQAVAFWCDPISGHATLYWYRQILGQGPELLVQFQDESVVDDSQLPKDRFSAERLKGVDSTLKIQPAELGDSAMYLCASSRTGTGYGYTFGSGTRLTVV.

CDR3 nucleotide sequence: TGTGCCAGCAGCCAACATGTGAACACTGAAGCTTTCTTT. It codes for CASSQHVNTEAFF. The chain links TRBV16 to TRBJ1-1; D not resolved. The CDR3 covers 13 residues. Germline CDR1 reads KGHSY; CDR2 reads FQNENV. The V end lost 2 bases, the J end lost 0 bases, and 4 bases lay between the germline ends.

The gene calls are TRBV6-5 and TRBJ2-7; D perhaps matches TRBD2 (7 bases). Trimming stripped 7 bases from V and 5 bases from J, with 21 bases between. CDR3 length: 15 amino acids. Germline CDR1 is MNHEY and CDR2 is SVGAGI. CDR3 bases: TGTGCCAGCACTATGAAGAGGGGGGGCGAGAACGAGCAGTACTTC. Translating gives CASTMKRGGENEQYF.

The chain joins TRBV6-2 or TRBV6-3 to TRBJ2-7, with 10 nucleotides matching TRBD2. Trimming at V came to 6 bases and at J to 7 bases, leaving 18 bases not matched to a gene. Germline values: CDR1 MNHEY, CDR2 SVGEGT. The CDR3 contains 17 residues. The CDR3 loop reads CASSPRTSGAQRTEQYF. Here the CDR3 DNA reads TGTGCCAGCAGCCCTAGGACTAGCGGTGCTCAACGGACGGAGCAGTACTTC.

V is TRBV28 and J is TRBJ2-7; D is perhaps TRBD2 (6 bases). Germline V gene lookup returns CDR1 MDHEN and CDR2 SYDVKM. The V end was cut by 3 bases, the J end by 6 bases, with 18 bases between. The CDR3 is 15 amino acids. DNA of the CDR3: TGTGCCAGCAGTTTGTCGGGCGGGGAGAGAGGCGAGCAGTACTTC. Translated, it gives CASSLSGGERGEQYF.

The chain is built from TRBV5-1 and TRBJ2-1, with TRBD1 matching 10 bases. The CDR3 runs to 15 residues. The germline V gene encodes CDR1 SGHRS and CDR2 YFSETQ. The ends lost 0 bases at V and 9 bases at J; junction bases unmatched: 6. The CDR3 sequence is CASSLAQTGGREQFF. The CDR3 nucleotides read TGCGCCAGCAGCTTGGCCCAGACAGGGGGCCGTGAGCAGTTCTTC.

This chain uses TRBV9 with TRBJ2-6; 8 positions match TRBD1. CDR3 size: 18 residues. The V gene's germline CDR1 is SGDLS and CDR2 YYNGEE. J gave up 4 bases and V 4 bases, and 13 bases lay outside the gene matches. Here the CDR3 reads CASSQSSQGAPGANVLTF. The CDR3 DNA is TGTGCCAGCAGCCAAAGTTCTCAGGGGGCTCCCGGGGCCAACGTCCTGACTTTC.

The chain has TRBV7-2 and TRBJ2-7, with D tentatively TRBD1 (5 bases). Trimming removed 6 bases at V and 7 bases at J, with 13 bases between. Germline V gives CDR1 SGHTA, CDR2 FQGNSA. This CDR3 has 12 residues. The CDR3 nucleotides are TGTGCCAGCAGTTCGACAGCCAAGGAGCAGTACTTC. Residues: CASSSTAKEQYF.